This entry is about one T cell receptor beta chain. This CDR3 spans 13 amino acids. The ends were cut back, 3 bases at V and 0 bases at J, with 8 bases in the middle. CDR1 and CDR2 from the germline V gene are GTSNPN and SVGIG (reference sequence). The record originates from a study of T cell responses to AZD1222 COVID-19 vaccine. This table comes from immunoSEQ multiplex PCR, and its TCRdb copy is limited to in-frame clones, with some not included. This sample carries some 190,000 clones, approximately 93% of them seen once, and the ten largest clones take around 1.6%. This specimen was peripheral blood, taken 28 days after the second AZD1222 dose. This sequence was found in an adult who received the AZD1222 COVID-19 vaccine. The chain is built from TRBV30 and TRBJ1-1; D perhaps matches TRBD1 (5 bases). The CDR3 reads CAWSPGVNTEAFF. The DNA of the CDR3 is TGTGCCTGGAGCCCGGGGGTGAACACTGAAGCTTTCTTT.